What follows are 13 T cell receptor beta chains derived from one specimen sequenced in a study of neurological immune-mediated disorders. MiXCR, applied by TCRdb to the 5' RACE reads, yields one record per CDR3 protein. The repertoire consists of approximately 60,000 distinct CDR3 sequences, with less than 5% occurring once and the leading ten covering about 3%. The specimen sequenced was PBMCs. All receptors come from a man in his fifties with multiple sclerosis.

At least ten counts were recorded for this clonotype. V gene TRBV7-2 combines with J gene TRBJ2-7, with D possibly matching TRBD1 (6 bases). The germline V gene has CDR1 SGHTA and CDR2 FQGNSA. This CDR3 is built from 14 residues. V lost 5 bases, J lost 0 bases, and 11 bases lay in between. CDR3 amino acids: CASSRDTSSYEQYF. DNA for the CDR3: TGTGCCAGCAGCCGGGACACGAGCTCCTACGAGCAGTACTTC.

Concerning this clonotype itself: A much larger clone differs by one base, so this may be a read error. J is TRBJ2-3 and V is TRBV18; D is possibly TRBD2 (5 bases). CDR1 and CDR2 from the germline V gene are KGHSH and LQKENI. The CDR3 loop spans 15 amino acids. The germline V and J ends were trimmed by 3 bases and 4 bases, with 14 bases remaining between them. The CDR3 protein is CASSPRDNTPDTQYF. The CDR3 DNA is TGTGCCAGCTCACCTCGGGATAACACCCCAGATACGCAGTATTTT.

In its sample, this clonotype was seen many times. This chain joins TRBV7-2 and TRBJ2-3; TRBD2 aligns across 8 bases. The CDR3 sequence is 15 residues long. Trimming took 2 bases from V and 6 from J; bases not matched to a gene: 7. The germline gives CDR1 SGHTA, CDR2 FQGNSA. The CDR3 sequence: CASSLFVSGGDTQYF. Written as DNA, the CDR3 is TGTGCCAGCAGCTTATTTGTGAGCGGGGGTGATACGCAGTATTTT.

The CDR3 spells CASSLVGRGNSPLHF. DNA of the CDR3: TGTGCCAGCAGCTTAGTGGGCAGGGGTAATTCACCCCTCCACTTT. This rearrangement joins TRBV11-2 to TRBJ1-6; maybe TRBD1 (6 bases). The CDR3 is 15 residues long. The germline V and J ends were trimmed by 1 base and 6 bases, with 10 bases remaining between them. Germline lookup yields CDR1 SGHAT and CDR2 FQNNGV.

In this sample, this clonotype turned up many times. This chain connects TRBV5-1 to TRBJ2-3; 10 bases fit TRBD1. The CDR3 runs to 17 residues. Trimming cost V 0 bases and J 5 bases; bases outside gene matches: 9. The V gene's germline CDR1 is SGHRS and CDR2 YFSETQ. The CDR3 nucleotides are TGCGCCAGCAGCTTGGCTTTGTCGGGGACAGGGGAAGATACGCAGTATTTT. Translated: CASSLALSGTGEDTQYF.

This clonotype has at least ten counts. This sequence joins TRBV28 and TRBJ2-1; 9 bases match TRBD2. The CDR3 extends over 15 amino acids. CDR1 is MDHEN and CDR2 is SYDVKM in the germline V gene. J gave up 9 bases and V 2 bases, and 8 bases lay outside the gene matches. Here the CDR3 reads CASSLRIAGAGEQFF. CDR3 DNA sequence: TGTGCCAGCAGTTTAAGGATAGCGGGAGCCGGTGAGCAGTTCTTC.

This clonotype was detected a few times. The CDR3 sequence: CASSQESLTGGDEQYF. The DNA of the CDR3 is TGCGCCAGCAGCCAAGAGAGTTTGACAGGGGGTGACGAGCAGTACTTC. This chain joins TRBV4-1 and TRBJ2-7; TRBD1 agrees at 9 bases. V gave up 0 bases and J gave up 5 bases; unmatched junction bases: 8. Germline CDR1 and CDR2: MGHRA and YSYEKL. The length of the CDR3 is 16 residues.

This clonotype was seen repeatedly, ten times or more. The chain recombines TRBV12-3 or TRBV12-4 with TRBJ1-5; D is possibly TRBD1 (5 bases). The length of the CDR3 is 15 residues. Trimming took 6 bases from V and 0 from J, leaving 12 bases between them. The CDR3 DNA follows: TGTGCCAGCAGCTCGGGGCAGAATAGCAATCAGCCCCAGCATTTT. It yields the protein CASSSGQNSNQPQHF.

This clonotype was detected ten times or more. The V gene is TRBV20-1, the J gene TRBJ1-5; weak D call: TRBD1 (6 bases). V was cut by 4 bases and J by 2 bases, with 9 bases left in between. Germline CDR1 is DFQATT and CDR2 is SNEGSKA (reference sequence). This CDR3 region has 13 residues. The CDR3 sequence is CSAKRQGNQPQHF. Written as DNA, the CDR3 is TGCAGTGCTAAGAGACAGGGCAATCAGCCCCAGCATTTT.

This chain joins TRBV9 and TRBJ2-5; the match to TRBD2 covers 8 bases. The CDR3 runs to 14 residues. Unmatched junction bases numbered 3, after V lost 4 bases and J lost 1 base. The V gene's germline CDR1 is SGDLS and CDR2 YYNGEE. The CDR3 sequence is CASSFGGVQETQYF. The CDR3 DNA reads TGTGCCAGCAGCTTCGGGGGGGTCCAAGAGACCCAGTACTTC.

The rearrangement uses TRBV28 and TRBJ1-2; D remains ambiguous. V lost 5 bases, J lost 5 bases, and 21 bases lay in between. The CDR3 is made up of 16 amino acids. Germline V gene data show CDR1 as MDHEN and CDR2 as SYDVKM. The chain's CDR3 is CASSPPGSEGWYGYTF. The CDR3 DNA follows: TGTGCCAGCAGTCCACCGGGGTCGGAGGGTTGGTATGGCTACACCTTC.

This clonotype showed up many times. The rearrangement joins TRBV6-6 to TRBJ2-5; 8 bases fit TRBD1. The CDR3 extends over 14 amino acids. Germline CDR1 is MNHNY and CDR2 is SVGAGI (reference sequence). V shed 8 bases and J 2 bases; nucleotides not matched to a gene: 7. CDR3 DNA: TGTGCCAGCCGCGGGACAGGATATCAAGAGACCCAGTACTTC. It codes for CASRGTGYQETQYF.

This clonotype was detected only a few times. The V call is TRBV2, the J call TRBJ2-5; TRBD2 agrees at 10 bases. Germline-derived CDR1 and CDR2 are SNHLY and FYNNEI. Trimming at V came to 7 bases and at J to 7 bases, leaving 15 bases not matched to a gene. CDR3 length: 16 residues. The CDR3 region has the DNA TGTGCCAGCAAGGGTAGCGGGGGGCCCTCGGTTGGGACCCAGTACTTC. As protein: CASKGSGGPSVGTQYF.